The clone carrying this TCR beta chain was detected only once. The target antigen is unknown. The record originates from a study of CD8+ T cells in alopecia areata. Study conclusions and caveats: More clonal than normal scalp was lesional scalp, particularly alopecia totalis/universalis. In scalp samples, resident alphabeta T cells of normal skin are also sequenced.

This CDR3 contains 15 residues. The ends lost 4 bases at V and 4 bases at J; junction bases unmatched: 9. CDR1 is SGHRS and CDR2 is YFSETQ in the germline V gene. RNA extraction and reverse transcription yielded cDNA as sequencing template. Sequencing used immunoSEQ multiplex PCR; TCRdb keeps in-frame clones, though not all of them. Among around 190,000 clones listed, around three fifths were seen once. The sample taken for sequencing was CD8+ T cells sorted from blood. The V call is TRBV5-1, the J call TRBJ1-2, with 8 positions matching TRBD1. The sequence came from a human donor in good health. CDR3 nucleotide sequence: TGCGCCAGCAGCCCAGACAGGGGAGTCGGCTATGGCTACACCTTC. It encodes CASSPDRGVGYGYTF.